These 2 T cell receptor beta chains share one sample of origin, sequenced in a study of T cell responses to AZD1222 COVID-19 vaccine. Produced via immunoSEQ multiplex PCR; TCRdb's table is partial and in-frame only. The data hold about 160,000 clones, with over 80% observed a single time. Sequenced here: peripheral blood, sampled on day 0 of AZD1222 vaccination. These receptors were taken from an adult in good health.

The chain combines TRBV30 with TRBJ1-2; 7 nucleotides align to TRBD1. Germline V CDR1 and CDR2: GTSNPN, SVGIG (reference sequence). The CDR3 covers 12 residues. V trimming: 8 bases; J trimming: 8 bases; junction bases outside the gene matches: 11. The CDR3 bases are TGTGCCGGAGGTTGGAGGGGGCACGGCTACACCTTC. This gives the protein CAGGWRGHGYTF.

The chain joins TRBV5-1 to TRBJ1-4, with 7 bases matching TRBD1. V trimming: 3 bases; J trimming: 0 bases; junction bases outside the gene matches: 14. CDR1 is SGHRS and CDR2 is YFSETQ in the germline V gene. This CDR3 has 19 amino acids. CDR3 coding DNA: TGCGCCAGCAGCTCGACGACCACAGGGGACTATGCAACTAATGAAAAACTGTTTTTT. Its translation: CASSSTTTGDYATNEKLFF.